This TCR beta chain was sequenced during a study of T cell responses to AZD1222 COVID-19 vaccine. Clones were read by immunoSEQ multiplex PCR, and TCRdb kept only the in-frame ones, dropping some. Here the sample spans 150,000 to 200,000 clones, approximately 90% being singletons. Points on this clone: Its target is not known.

Germline V gene data show CDR1 as MNHEY and CDR2 as SMNVEV (reference sequence). Trimming pared 5 bases from V and 7 bases from J, leaving 12 bases between. CDR3 length: 13 residues. Findings of the study overall: Repertoires were collected only later (after the peak T cell response had occurred). Baseline serology detected seropositivity in only 6 or 7 AZD1222 recipients.

Here the sequenced sample was peripheral blood, taken 28 days after the second AZD1222 dose. The receptor's source is an adult who received the AZD1222 COVID-19 vaccine. The chain combines TRBV27 with TRBJ2-1, with TRBD1 as a possible D gene (6 bases). The CDR3 loop reads CASSPRGENEQFF. The CDR3 DNA is TGTGCCAGCAGTCCCAGGGGAGAGAATGAGCAGTTCTTC.